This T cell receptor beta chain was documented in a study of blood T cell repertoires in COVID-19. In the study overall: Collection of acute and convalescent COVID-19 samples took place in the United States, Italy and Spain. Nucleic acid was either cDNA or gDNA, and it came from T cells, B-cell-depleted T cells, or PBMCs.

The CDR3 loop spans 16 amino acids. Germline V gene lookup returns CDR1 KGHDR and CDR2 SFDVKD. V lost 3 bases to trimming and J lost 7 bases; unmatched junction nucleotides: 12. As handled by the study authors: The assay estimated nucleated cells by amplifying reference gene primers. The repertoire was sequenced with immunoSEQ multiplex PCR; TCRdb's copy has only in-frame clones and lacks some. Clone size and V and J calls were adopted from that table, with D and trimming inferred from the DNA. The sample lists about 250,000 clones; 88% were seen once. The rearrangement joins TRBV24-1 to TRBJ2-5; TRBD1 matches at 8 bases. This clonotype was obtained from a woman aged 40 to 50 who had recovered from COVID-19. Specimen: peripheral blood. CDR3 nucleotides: TGTGCCACCAGTGATCCCGAGGGCAGGGGGCCCTCGACCCAGTACTTC. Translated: CATSDPEGRGPSTQYF.